This T cell receptor (beta chain) was sequenced during a study of blood T cell repertoires in COVID-19. Study background: Collection of acute and convalescent COVID-19 samples took place in the United States, Italy and Spain. In each case, the material was cDNA or gDNA derived from T cells, B-cell-depleted T cells, or PBMCs.

CDR3 length equals 13 residues. Germline lookup yields CDR1 SQVTM and CDR2 ANQGSEA. V was shortened by 6 bases and J by 0 bases, with 11 bases between the two germline ends. This clone has a single count. Original processing methods: Researchers report that nucleated cell counts were estimated from reference gene primer amplification. TCRdb keeps only in-frame clones here, not all; method: immunoSEQ multiplex PCR. V and J calls and clone size follow that table, whereas D and trimming were derived from the DNA. The profile shows about 180,000 clones, 80% to 90% of them singletons. The genes are TRBV29-1 and TRBJ1-2; maybe TRBD1 (5 bases). The receptor was derived from a human donor with active or convalescent COVID-19. The donor label of this sample is uncertain. The sequencing sample was made of peripheral blood. The chain's CDR3 is CSVALRANYGYTF. In DNA form, the CDR3 reads TGCAGCGTGGCCCTCAGGGCTAACTATGGCTACACCTTC.